This TCR beta chain was captured in a study of T-cell memory formation after mild COVID-19 (dated by TCRdb to the early 2020s). In the study overall: TCR sequence clusters from the two donors were found to be largely donor specific. In two donors, T-cell clones that expanded and contracted after mild COVID-19 were followed by sequencing TCRalpha and TCRbeta repertoires longitudinally. The cohort was made up of two young adult volunteers, one female and one male, who were previously healthy. Overall study outcomes, separate from this receptor: Balanced CD4/CD8 phenotypes were observed for clones contracting from day 15 to 85, whereas a bias towards CD4+ was observed for a second wave of clones expanding from day 15 to 37. SARS-CoV-2 specificity was not confirmed for the second-wave clones peaking on day 37. Contracting CD4+ clones appeared mostly in the CM and EM memory subsets, whereas CD8+ clones were enriched in EMRA. The detection of some responding clones in pre-infection memory suggests that pre-existing cross-reactive memory T cells joined the SARS-CoV-2 response. The study included only a couple of mild cases, and larger cohorts that include severe cases with pre-infection samples were judged to be necessary.

The germline V gene encodes CDR1 MNHNS and CDR2 SASEGT. V has 4 bases trimmed and J has 5 bases trimmed; junction bases matching no gene number 3. The CDR3 holds 13 amino acids from the cysteine to the phenylalanine. Only CDR3 DNA is held: 39 bases, read in frame from base 1. Ficoll-Paque density gradient centrifugation was the method used to isolate PBMCs. The data were produced on an Illumina NovaSeq 6000. TCRalpha and TCRbeta cDNA libraries were constructed by 5'RACE with constant-segment primers, with sample barcodes and unique molecular identifiers being introduced. Trizol reagent was used to extract RNA from every sample. Libraries were amplified in two PCR steps, with a second sample barcode and Illumina TruSeq adapters added in the second step. Libraries were sequenced on an Illumina NovaSeq with 2 x 150 bp paired-end reads. For the original study's pipeline: The reads were demultiplexed and collapsed into UMI-guided consensus sequences using migec v1.2.7. Using mixcr v2.1.11, the UMI consensuses were aligned to TRA and TRB V and J templates and assembled into clonotypes. Clonotypes were classified as expanded or contracted when called significant by both edgeR and NoisET, with noise models trained on biological replicates. For edgeR calls, the cutoffs were a false discovery rate-adjusted p below 0.01 and a log2 fold-change threshold of 1. As an exploratory analysis of dynamics, max-normalized trajectories of the 1000 most abundant clonotypes were examined with PCA combined with hierarchical clustering. Separately sequenced CD4+ and CD8+ repertoires were used to assign the CD4 or CD8 phenotype of responding clones. TCRdb reran the public reads through fastp at Q25 and MiXCR, keeping productive beta chains. Rows matching on CDR3 protein sequence are summarized as one entry with the most common DNA and genes. These V and J calls are TCRdb output, not the study's own analysis. The sample data list fewer than 700,000 distinct CDR3 sequences, and about a sixth of these were observed just once. Of the sample, more than 10% is held by the ten largest clones.

This clonotype was recorded a few times. The antigen it binds to is not known. No much larger clone exists at a distance of one base, and base qualities are not known. The sample taken for sequencing was PBMCs or a T cell subset sorted from them (not recorded which). The TCR was taken from an adult woman who had mild COVID-19 (a few samples of this study predate the infection). The sample titles of this study are shuffled in the database, so cell type and time point are left out; the donor was told from shared clones. The chain is encoded by TRBV6-1 joined to TRBJ2-5; 8 central bases correspond to TRBD2. The sequence in DNA is TGTGCCAGCAGTGTAGGCGGGAGGGAGACCCAGTACTTC. Translated, it gives CASSVGGRETQYF.